This TCR beta chain stems from a study of blood T cell repertoires in COVID-19. Study summary: PBMCs, B-cell-depleted T cells, or T cells were the source of the cDNA or gDNA that made up the material.

Only a few counts were recorded for this clone. Profiled with immunoSEQ multiplex PCR; TCRdb holds only in-frame clones, not every one. The table shows approximately 28,000 clones, with 87% occurring only once. CDR1 and CDR2 (germline): WNHNN, SYGVQD (reference sequence). V lost 6 bases and J lost 6; bases outside the gene matches: 3. CDR3 length: 13 residues. The chain uses TRBV10-1 and TRBJ2-2; 8 positions agree with TRBD1. Sequencing was performed on peripheral blood. This TCR came from a man aged 55 to 69 with active COVID-19. DNA for the CDR3: TGCGCCAGCAGGGACAGGGAGGCCGGGGAGCTGTTTTTT. This encodes CASRDREAGELFF.